This entry lists 30 T cell receptor beta chains sequenced from one sample in a study of T cell responses to AZD1222 COVID-19 vaccine. Sequencing used immunoSEQ multiplex PCR; TCRdb keeps in-frame clones, though not all of them. In the table there are roughly 120,000 clones, 65% to 85% of which are singletons. Sample: peripheral blood, taken on day 0 of AZD1222 vaccination. These receptors were taken from an adult in good health.

This rearrangement joins TRBV5-5 to TRBJ2-7, with D perhaps matching TRBD1 (5 bases). The CDR3 length is 14 residues. Germline CDR1 and CDR2: SGHKS and YYEKEE (reference sequence). V was cut by 4 bases and J by 2 bases, with 13 bases left in between. CDR3 region: CASSVDNTPYEQYF. CDR3 DNA: TGTGCCAGCAGCGTGGACAACACTCCCTACGAGCAGTACTTC.

On this clone: Since a much larger clone is just one base distant, this may be a read error. The V gene is TRBV24-1, the J gene TRBJ2-2, with no clear D. V lost 7 bases and J 0 bases, leaving 2 bases between the germline ends. CDR3 size: 12 residues. The germline gives CDR1 KGHDR, CDR2 SFDVKD. The CDR3: CATSPNTGELFF. Here the CDR3 DNA reads TGTGCCACCAGCCCGAACACCGGGGAGCTGTTTTTT.

The chain combines TRBV27 with TRBJ1-6; tentatively, D is TRBD1 (5 bases). The CDR3 is 16 residues long. Trimming removed 3 bases from V and 1 base from J, with 10 bases in between. Per germline, CDR1 MNHEY and CDR2 SMNVEV (reference sequence). The CDR3 region has the DNA TGTGCCAGCAGTTTTCAGGGTGTTTCCTATAATTCACCCCTCCACTTT. Translating it yields CASSFQGVSYNSPLHF.

The V and J genes are TRBV6-5 and TRBJ1-6, with TRBD1 matching 8 bases. The CDR3 runs to 15 residues. V shed 0 bases and J 10 bases; nucleotides not matched to a gene: 5. Per the germline V gene, CDR1 is MNHEY and CDR2 is SVGAGI. The CDR3 region is CASSYSYRGESPLHF. CDR3 coding DNA: TGTGCCAGCAGTTACTCTTACAGGGGGGAATCACCCCTCCACTTT.

The chain has TRBV9 and TRBJ2-1; possibly TRBD2 for D (6 bases). Per germline, CDR1 SGDLS and CDR2 YYNGEE. This CDR3 spans 14 amino acids. Trimming stripped 0 bases from V and 10 bases from J, with 14 bases between. The CDR3 spells CASSVGDSEGEQFF. For the CDR3, the DNA is TGTGCCAGCAGCGTAGGGGACTCCGAGGGAGAGCAGTTCTTC.

This clone was detected only once. This chain links TRBV25-1 with TRBJ1-2; 8 bases align to TRBD1. The CDR3 covers 13 residues. The V and J ends lost 2 bases and 6 bases, in that order; junction bases with no gene match: 2. Germline V gives CDR1 MGHDK, CDR2 SYGVNS. The CDR3 is CASSEQGADGYTF. In DNA form, the CDR3 reads TGTGCCAGCAGTGAACAGGGGGCGGATGGCTACACCTTC.

The CDR3 bases are TGTGCCAGCAGCTTAACTAGCGGGGGCAGTACCTACAATGAGCAGTTCTTC. Residues: CASSLTSGGSTYNEQFF. The genes are TRBV7-2 and TRBJ2-1; TRBD2 matches 11 bases. J was trimmed by 2 bases and V by 2 bases; bases with no gene match: 5. Germline V gene sequence: CDR1 SGHTA, CDR2 FQGNSA. This CDR3 is 17 amino acids long.

The chain couples TRBV7-8 to TRBJ1-2; a possible D gene is TRBD1 (6 bases). V was cut by 1 base and J by 4 bases, with 10 bases left in between. Germline assignment: CDR1 SGHVS and CDR2 FQNEAQ. This CDR3 spans 14 amino acids. CDR3 region: CASSLEGGGYGYTF. The CDR3 DNA sequence: TGTGCCAGCAGCTTAGAGGGGGGAGGCTATGGCTACACCTTC. Variable domain in full (rest from reference TRBV7-8 and TRBJ1-2): GAGVSQSPRYKVAKRGQDVALRCDPISGHVSLFWYQQALGQGPEFLTYFQNEAQLDKSGLPSDRFFAERPEGSVSTLKIQRTQQEDSAVYLCASSLEGGGYGYTFGSGTRLTVV.

The gene calls are TRBV5-4 and TRBJ2-3; D gene unclear. Trimming took 1 base from V and 1 from J, leaving 10 bases between them. This CDR3 spans 15 amino acids. Germline lookup yields CDR1 SGHNT and CDR2 YYREEE (reference sequence). CDR3 in DNA: TGTGCCAGCAGCTTGCCGTCTGTAGGCACAGATACGCAGTATTTT. Translated: CASSLPSVGTDTQYF.

The chain employs TRBV28 and TRBJ1-2, with 8 bases aligning to TRBD1. Germline CDR1 reads MDHEN; CDR2 reads SYDVKM. V lost 7 bases, J lost 4 bases, and 5 bases stayed unmatched. This CDR3 has 13 amino acids. The CDR3 protein is CASTLGQGYGYTF. The CDR3 DNA reads TGTGCCAGCACCCTAGGACAGGGCTATGGCTACACCTTC.

In DNA form, the CDR3 reads TGTGCCAGCAGTCGACGACAGGGACGACCATACGAGCAGTACTTC. Translation gives CASSRRQGRPYEQYF. The chain carries TRBV28 and TRBJ2-7, with 7 bases that match TRBD1. Trimming removed 5 bases from V and 4 bases from J; junction bases left unmatched: 11. This CDR3 region has 15 residues. CDR1 MDHEN and CDR2 SYDVKM come from the germline V gene.

The V call is TRBV5-8, the J call TRBJ1-1, with no clear D. Germline assignment: CDR1 SGHTS and CDR2 YDEGEE. The CDR3 has 12 residues. Deletions cut 2 bases from V and 4 bases from J, with 6 bases between. The CDR3 here is CASSFRATEAFF. CDR3 nucleotides: TGTGCCAGCAGCTTCCGGGCCACTGAAGCTTTCTTT.

The chain links TRBV5-8 to TRBJ2-3; D is undetermined. The CDR3 is made up of 12 amino acids. Germline V CDR1 and CDR2: SGHTS, YDEGEE. Between the trimmed V and J ends, which lost 0 bases and 7 bases, there was a span of 6 bases. The CDR3 region has the DNA TGTGCCAGCAGCTTGGCCCAAAATACGCAGTATTTT. Residues: CASSLAQNTQYF.

V and J are TRBV28 and TRBJ1-4, with a tentative D call TRBD1 (5 bases). This CDR3 spans 15 amino acids. Germline CDR1 reads MDHEN; CDR2 reads SYDVKM. Trimming took 2 bases from V and 7 from J, leaving 14 bases between them. CDR3 DNA sequence: TGTGCCAGCAGTTTAGGGACGGGGGAAGGTGAAAAACTGTTTTTT. Translation: CASSLGTGEGEKLFF.

This clone has only one observation. This chain links TRBV2 with TRBJ2-1; D assignment may be TRBD1 or TRBD2 (6 bases each). Looked up from germline, CDR1 is SNHLY and CDR2 is FYNNEI. The CDR3 loop spans 12 amino acids. Trimming took off 7 bases at V and 6 bases at J, with 10 bases between the two ends. CDR3 in DNA: TGTGCCAGCATCGAGGGGGGCAATGAGCAGTTCTTC. As protein: CASIEGGNEQFF.

This chain links TRBV30 with TRBJ1-1; no firm D call. Looked up from germline, CDR1 is GTSNPN and CDR2 is SVGIG (reference sequence). Between the trimmed V and J ends, which lost 2 bases and 1 base, there was a span of 8 bases. This CDR3 is 13 amino acids long. The CDR3 protein is CAWSRSPNTEAFF. In DNA, the CDR3 is TGTGCCTGGAGTCGCAGCCCGAACACTGAAGCTTTCTTT.

V usage is TRBV27 and J usage is TRBJ2-7, with D perhaps matching TRBD1 (6 bases). Per the germline V gene, CDR1 is MNHEY and CDR2 is SMNVEV (reference sequence). With 4 bases removed from V and 2 bases from J, the gap between germline ends came to 15 bases. There are 15 residues in the CDR3. CDR3 nucleotide sequence: TGTGCCAGCAGTTCCAGGACAGAGCACCCCTACGAGCAGTACTTC. Protein sequence: CASSSRTEHPYEQYF.

This chain joins TRBV7-2 and TRBJ1-1; a possible D gene is TRBD1 (6 bases). Germline CDR1 reads SGHTA; CDR2 reads FQGNSA. The CDR3 totals 16 residues. With 5 bases removed from V and 3 bases from J, the gap between germline ends came to 19 bases. The CDR3: CASSAGGRMGYTEAFF. CDR3 nucleotide sequence: TGTGCCAGCAGCGCCGGGGGGCGAATGGGGTACACTGAAGCTTTCTTT. The whole variable domain, filled in from reference TRBV7-2 and TRBJ1-1, reads GAGVSQSPSNKVTEKGKDVELRCDPISGHTALYWYRQSLGQGLEFLIYFQGNSAPDKSGLPSDRFSAERTGGSVSTLTIQRTQQEDSAVYLCASSAGGRMGYTEAFFGQGTRLTVV.

The V call is TRBV28, the J call TRBJ2-5, with a weak D call TRBD1 (5 bases). The V end was cut by 8 bases, the J end by 2 bases, with 9 bases between. Per the germline V gene, CDR1 is MDHEN and CDR2 is SYDVKM. This CDR3 spans 12 amino acids. In nucleotides, the CDR3 is TGTGCCAGCGGGGCCACACAAGAGACCCAGTACTTC. Translating it yields CASGATQETQYF.

The V and J genes are TRBV11-1 and TRBJ2-5; 10 bases fit TRBD1. The CDR3 length is 16 residues. CDR1 and CDR2 (germline): SGHAT, FQDESV (reference sequence). V dropped 4 bases and J dropped 3; count of bases not matched to a gene: 8. The CDR3, as DNA: TGTGCCAGCAGCTCCACAACCGGGACAGGGGAAGAGACCCAGTACTTC. This codes for CASSSTTGTGEETQYF.

The V gene is TRBV19, the J gene TRBJ1-2, with 7 bases fitting TRBD1. After removal of 7 bases from V and 5 bases from J, the junction contained 25 bases not matched to a gene. Germline V lookup: CDR1 LNHDA, CDR2 SQIVND (reference sequence). The CDR3 covers 19 residues. Written as DNA, the CDR3 is TGTGCCAGTACCCCATATGCGGTCGGGACAGAAGTTTCAGGGTATGGCTACACCTTC. It yields the protein CASTPYAVGTEVSGYGYTF.

The chain combines TRBV6-1 with TRBJ2-3; D perhaps matches TRBD1 (6 bases). CDR1 and CDR2 from the germline V gene are MNHNS and SASEGT. The CDR3 is 14 residues long. V dropped 3 bases and J dropped 4 bases, with 11 bases sitting between them. The CDR3 sequence: CASSEQTGADTQYF. Written as DNA, the CDR3 is TGTGCCAGCAGTGAGCAGACAGGCGCAGATACGCAGTATTTT.

The chain carries TRBV5-6 and TRBJ1-6, with TRBD1 identical over 8 bases. With 4 bases clipped from V and 7 bases from J, the junction kept 13 bases outside the gene matches. Germline V gene lookup returns CDR1 SGHDT and CDR2 YYEEEE. The CDR3 covers 17 residues. CDR3 bases: TGTGCCAGCAGCAGTACTTTGGGGACAGGTTACAATTCACCCCTCCACTTT. Its protein product is CASSSTLGTGYNSPLHF.

The J gene is TRBJ1-5, the V gene TRBV2; maybe TRBD1 (5 bases). V shed 1 base and J shed 0 bases, with 7 bases lying between them. The CDR3 contains 15 residues. Per germline, CDR1 SNHLY and CDR2 FYNNEI. The chain's CDR3 is CASSEDRHSNQPQHF. CDR3 coding DNA: TGTGCCAGCAGTGAAGACAGGCATAGCAATCAGCCCCAGCATTTT.

The chain has TRBV28 and TRBJ2-2, with 14 bases fitting TRBD2. V trimming: 1 base; J trimming: 0 bases; junction bases outside the gene matches: 7. Germline V gives CDR1 MDHEN, CDR2 SYDVKM. This CDR3 has 20 amino acids. This chain's CDR3 is CASSLYAPGLAGANTGELFF. The CDR3 region has the DNA TGTGCCAGCAGTTTATATGCCCCGGGACTAGCGGGGGCGAACACCGGGGAGCTGTTTTTT.

The J gene is TRBJ1-3, the V gene TRBV28, with TRBD1 as a possible D gene (5 bases). Trimming stripped 2 bases from V and 8 bases from J, with 16 bases between. Germline CDR1 MDHEN, CDR2 SYDVKM. The CDR3 runs 15 residues. CDR3 amino acids: CASSLRDFGVYTIYF. CDR3 nucleotide sequence: TGTGCCAGCAGTTTACGGGACTTCGGGGTATACACCATATATTTT.

The rearrangement joins TRBV11-3 to TRBJ2-2; D possibly corresponds to TRBD2 (5 bases). Germline loops: CDR1 SGHNT, CDR2 YENEEA. The ends were cut back, 3 bases at V and 7 bases at J, with 15 bases in the middle. CDR3 length: 15 amino acids. The CDR3 region is CASSFITGYGGELFF. CDR3 in DNA: TGTGCCAGCAGCTTTATCACGGGGTACGGCGGGGAGCTGTTTTTT.

The V call is TRBV4-1, the J call TRBJ2-7, with 7 bases fitting TRBD1. V shed 1 base, J shed 0 bases, and the junction held 6 bases outside the gene matches. The CDR3 runs 16 residues. Germline V gene data show CDR1 as MGHRA and CDR2 as YSYEKL. The CDR3 is CASSQVPGQISYEQYF. In nucleotides, the CDR3 is TGCGCCAGCAGCCAAGTCCCGGGACAGATCTCCTACGAGCAGTACTTC.

The V gene is TRBV4-2, the J gene TRBJ2-5; D call uncertain. V lost 0 bases and J lost 5, with 13 bases in between. From germline, CDR1 is LGHNA and CDR2 YNFKEQ. The CDR3 is made up of 15 amino acids. As DNA, the CDR3 is TGTGCCAGCAGCCAAGATCTCTACCGCACTGAGACCCAGTACTTC. This gives the protein CASSQDLYRTETQYF.

This chain connects TRBV5-1 to TRBJ1-6; D is ambiguous. Trimming stripped 0 bases from V and 5 bases from J, with 6 bases between. The germline V gene encodes CDR1 SGHRS and CDR2 YFSETQ. The CDR3 is 14 amino acids. CDR3 nucleotides: TGCGCCAGCAGCTTGGCTCTAGATAATTCACCCCTCCACTTT. It is translated as CASSLALDNSPLHF.